Below, 20 T cell receptor beta chains from the same sample are listed, as sequenced in a study of shared clonotypes between healthy human individuals. Profiled with immunoSEQ multiplex PCR; TCRdb holds only in-frame clones, not every one. Found here are about 1.5 million clones, under 99% of them singletons; the top ten hold approximately 0.44%. The sequenced material came from naive CD4+ T cells sorted from blood. Subset defined: CD45RA+ positively selected. All receptors come from a man younger than 45 in good health.

The DNA of the CDR3 is TGTGCCAGCAGCCCTTATAGCAATCAGCCCCAGCATTTT. It is translated as CASSPYSNQPQHF. The chain has TRBV11-2 and TRBJ1-5; D is unclear. In germline, CDR1 is SGHAT, CDR2 FQNNGV. The V and J ends lost 5 bases and 0 bases respectively, with 5 bases between them. The CDR3 extends over 13 amino acids.

For this clone: The sample holds other DNA sequences that translate to the same CDR3. The rearrangement links TRBV29-1 to TRBJ2-1; D gene uncertain. This CDR3 has 11 amino acids. The germline V gene has CDR1 SQVTM and CDR2 ANQGSEA. V lost 4 bases to trimming and J lost 7 bases, with 8 bases between them. The CDR3: CSVVLGNEQFF. As DNA, the CDR3 is TGCAGCGTTGTATTAGGGAATGAGCAGTTCTTC.

The V gene is TRBV29-1, the J gene TRBJ2-3; the match to TRBD2 covers 8 bases. CDR1 SQVTM and CDR2 ANQGSEA come from the germline V gene. Losses at the gene ends were 3 bases for V and 6 bases for J; bases not matched to a gene: 11. The CDR3 sequence is 15 residues long. The CDR3 region has the DNA TGCAGCGTTGATAGGGTTGCGGGGGGTATTGATACGCAGTATTTT. As protein: CSVDRVAGGIDTQYF.

The chain joins TRBV6-5 to TRBJ2-4; possibly TRBD1 or TRBD2 for D (5 bases each). CDR1 MNHEY and CDR2 SVGAGI come from the germline V gene. The ends were cut back, 2 bases at V and 12 bases at J, with 11 bases in the middle. The CDR3 spans 12 residues. CDR3 in amino acids: CASSYPRGHQYF. DNA for the CDR3: TGTGCCAGCAGTTACCCCCGGGGCCATCAGTACTTC.

The J gene is TRBJ2-5, the V gene TRBV10-3; 10 bases map to TRBD2. Germline V lookup: CDR1 ENHRY, CDR2 SYGVKD. The CDR3 consists of 15 residues. V lost 3 bases and J lost 7; bases outside the gene matches: 8. CDR3 loop: CAISDLAGDLGTQYF. The CDR3 coding sequence is TGTGCCATCAGTGACCTAGCGGGAGATCTCGGGACCCAGTACTTC.

V is TRBV7-6 and J is TRBJ2-7; D gene ambiguous. Germline V gives CDR1 SGHVS, CDR2 FNYEAQ. The length of the CDR3 is 15 residues. V lost 4 bases, J lost 2 bases, and 15 bases lay in between. The CDR3 DNA sequence: TGTGCCAGCAGCTCCAGAGCCGGGCCAACCTACGAGCAGTACTTC. It translates to CASSSRAGPTYEQYF. The full variable domain, with the rest looked up from reference TRBV7-6 and TRBJ2-7, is GAGVSQSPRYKVTKRGQDVALRCDPISGHVSLYWYRQALGQGPEFLTYFNYEAQQDKSGLPNDRFSAERPEGSISTLTIQRTEQRDSAMYRCASSSRAGPTYEQYFGPGTRLTVT.

The V and J genes are TRBV18 and TRBJ2-1; D is possibly TRBD2 (5 bases). This CDR3 contains 14 residues. The germline gives CDR1 KGHSH, CDR2 LQKENI. The ends were cut back, 2 bases at V and 8 bases at J, with 13 bases in the middle. The CDR3 DNA is TGTGCCAGCTCACCAGGAGGCCCCCCGCATGAGCAGTTCTTC. Translating it yields CASSPGGPPHEQFF.

J is TRBJ2-5 and V is TRBV18; TRBD1 aligns across 8 bases. The CDR3 extends over 16 amino acids. J gave up 1 base and V 2 bases, and 6 bases lay outside the gene matches. CDR1 is KGHSH and CDR2 is LQKENI in the germline V gene. In DNA, the CDR3 is TGTGCCAGCTCACCATTGACAGGGGTGGGCCAAGAGACCCAGTACTTC. It yields the protein CASSPLTGVGQETQYF.

The chain carries TRBV27 and TRBJ2-7; possible D gene TRBD1, 6 bases. The CDR3 length is 12 residues. Trimming removed 5 bases at V and 2 bases at J, with 7 bases between. The germline CDR1 and CDR2 sequences are MNHEY and SMNVEV (reference sequence). The CDR3 coding sequence is TGTGCCAGCAGTACAGGGACCTACGAGCAGTACTTC. Protein sequence: CASSTGTYEQYF.

In nucleotides, the CDR3 is TGTGCCAGCAGTGAATTTCGCGCCGGGACAGGCCCCCAAAAACTGTTTTTT. Protein: CASSEFRAGTGPQKLFF. The rearrangement joins TRBV25-1 to TRBJ1-4; TRBD1 agrees at 8 bases. This CDR3 has 17 amino acids. The V and J ends lost 1 base and 9 bases, in that order; junction bases with no gene match: 13. The germline gives CDR1 MGHDK, CDR2 SYGVNS. The whole variable domain, filled in from reference TRBV25-1 and TRBJ1-4, reads EADIYQTPRYLVIGTGKKITLECSQTMGHDKMYWYQQDPGMELHLIHYSYGVNSTEKGDLSSESTVSRIRTEHFPLTLESARPSHTSQYLCASSEFRAGTGPQKLFFGSGTQLSVL.

V gene TRBV7-2 combines with J gene TRBJ2-5, with 7 nucleotides matching TRBD1. The germline gives CDR1 SGHTA, CDR2 FQGNSA. Trimming cost V 6 bases and J 7 bases; bases outside gene matches: 8. The CDR3 totals 13 residues. The CDR3 loop is CASSFTGEGTQYF. The CDR3 DNA sequence: TGTGCCAGCAGTTTCACAGGGGAAGGGACCCAGTACTTC.

Written as DNA, the CDR3 is TGTGCCAGCAGCCTAATGACAGGGAGATACTACGAGCAGTACTTC. Translating gives CASSLMTGRYYEQYF. V and J are TRBV14 and TRBJ2-7, with TRBD1 matching 7 bases. There are 15 residues in the CDR3. CDR1 and CDR2 from the germline V gene are SGHDN and FVKESK. V gave up 4 bases and J gave up 3 bases; unmatched junction bases: 9.

The chain carries TRBV18 and TRBJ2-3; 7 nucleotides match TRBD1. This CDR3 contains 15 residues. With 4 bases clipped from V and 2 bases from J, the junction kept 6 bases outside the gene matches. CDR1 is KGHSH and CDR2 is LQKENI in the germline V gene. The CDR3 DNA sequence: TGTGCCAGCTCACAAGGGACAGCCTTCACAGATACGCAGTATTTT. It specifies CASSQGTAFTDTQYF. The variable domain in full, completed from reference TRBV18 and TRBJ2-3, reads NAGVMQNPRHLVRRRGQEARLRCSPMKGHSHVYWYRQLPEEGLKFMVYLQKENIIDESGMPKERFSAEFPKEGPSILRIQQVVRGDSAAYFCASSQGTAFTDTQYFGPGTRLTVL.

The gene calls are TRBV2 and TRBJ2-3; 11 bases line up with TRBD1. Germline-derived CDR1 and CDR2 are SNHLY and FYNNEI. Trimming took 9 bases from V and 4 from J; bases not matched to a gene: 3. The CDR3 extends over 13 amino acids. The CDR3 nucleotides are TGTGCCAGGGGACAGGGGGGTCCAGATACGCAGTATTTT. Residues: CARGQGGPDTQYF.

The V and J genes are TRBV7-8 and TRBJ2-1; tentative D call: TRBD1 (7 bases). Trimming shortened V by 5 bases and J by 9 bases, and 20 bases separated the two germline ends. Germline loops: CDR1 SGHVS, CDR2 FQNEAQ. This CDR3 spans 15 amino acids. DNA of the CDR3: TGTGCCAGCAGCCCCATCACAGGGGTCGGGGGTGAGCAGTTCTTC. As protein: CASSPITGVGGEQFF.

V and J are TRBV9 and TRBJ2-1, with 8 bases that match TRBD2. The V segment lost 0 bases and the J segment 4 bases; nucleotides outside the gene matches: 6. The germline CDR1 and CDR2 sequences are SGDLS and YYNGEE. The CDR3 runs to 16 residues. Here the CDR3 reads CASSVGRAGGYNEQFF. The CDR3 DNA follows: TGTGCCAGCAGCGTAGGGCGGGCGGGAGGTTACAATGAGCAGTTCTTC.

This chain links TRBV5-1 with TRBJ2-1, with 9 nucleotides matching TRBD2. Trimming removed 1 base from V and 3 bases from J; junction bases left unmatched: 2. This CDR3 has 15 amino acids. Germline V gene sequence: CDR1 SGHRS, CDR2 YFSETQ. The CDR3 region is CASSLSSGNYNEQFF. The CDR3 DNA reads as TGCGCCAGCAGCTTGTCTAGCGGGAACTACAATGAGCAGTTCTTC.

Only one count was recorded for this clone. This chain connects TRBV9 to TRBJ2-7, with a possible D match to TRBD2 (6 bases). Trimming cost V 4 bases and J 0 bases, with 14 bases left between them. CDR1 is SGDLS, CDR2 YYNGEE, per germline. This CDR3 has 15 amino acids. This CDR3 is CASSYGTSISYEQYF. In nucleotides, the CDR3 is TGTGCCAGCAGCTATGGGACTTCTATCTCCTACGAGCAGTACTTC.

The chain recombines TRBV7-9 with TRBJ1-4, with 11 bases fitting TRBD1. V shed 5 bases, J shed 7 bases, and the junction held 12 bases outside the gene matches. Germline CDR1 is SEHNR and CDR2 is FQNEAQ (reference sequence). The CDR3 totals 17 residues. DNA of the CDR3: TGTGCCAGCAGCCTTCTTTTGGGGACAGGGGGTTCTGAAAAACTGTTTTTT. Its translation: CASSLLLGTGGSEKLFF. The variable domain in full, completed from reference TRBV7-9 and TRBJ1-4, reads DTGVSQNPRHKITKRGQNVTFRCDPISEHNRLYWYRQTLGQGPEFLTYFQNEAQLEKSRLLSDRFSAERPKGSFSTLEIQRTEQGDSAMYLCASSLLLGTGGSEKLFFGSGTQLSVL.

The CDR3 region is CASSLVRLAGRVYEQYF. Here the CDR3 DNA reads TGTGCCAGCAGCTTAGTTCGTCTAGCGGGGAGGGTCTACGAGCAGTACTTC. The gene calls are TRBV13 and TRBJ2-7, with 9 positions matching TRBD2. Germline CDR1 PRHDT, CDR2 FYEKMQ (reference sequence). The ends lost 1 base at V and 3 bases at J; junction bases unmatched: 10. The CDR3 covers 17 residues.